This entry describes one T cell receptor delta chain. Its antigen is still unknown. One junction end disagrees with the germline gene, perhaps due to a read error. Other DNA sequences in this sample translate to the same CDR3. The data were obtained in a study of γδ T cells in repeated Plasmodium falciparum infection (dated by TCRdb to about 2021). For the study in its entirety: Malian children exposed to intense seasonal malaria transmission were enrolled in the natural-infection arm and compared with Australian children matched for age and gender. Four controlled human malaria infections were administered to five malaria-naive U.S. adults over roughly 590 days by bites from P. falciparum NF54-infected Anopheles stephensi mosquitoes. Samples were collected from controlled-infection subjects at baseline, immediately before selected infections, and 21 days after each infection. The gammadelta TCR repertoires from Mali were analysed in two ways: cross-sectionally during periods with no transmission, and longitudinally across episodes of acute febrile malaria. The study examined how repeated Plasmodium falciparum infection shapes the human gammadelta T cell repertoire, using natural infection in Mali and controlled human malaria infection. Here is what the overall study found, with its caveats: Generalizability was limited because the Malian cohort came from a small rural village made up predominantly of one ethnic group. Vgamma9/Vdelta2+ TCR repertoires kept a highly stable polyclonal repertoire across time and infection, and many TCRgamma sequences overlapped between individuals. Compared with Australian children, Malian children appeared to have Vdelta2-negative gammadelta TCR repertoires that were more clonally expanded, less diverse and less shared. Because the controlled-infection cohort was small, analysis of inter-individual variability in gammadelta T cell responses was limited. In Vdelta2-negative gammadelta TCR repertoires, which were largely Vdelta1+, repeated controlled infections appeared to drive waves of new clonotype selection.

Sequences TSWWSYY (CDR1) and QGS (CDR2) are obtained from the germline V gene. The CDR3 runs 21 residues from the cysteine to the phenylalanine. Only the CDR3 portion is preserved as DNA: 63 bases, with reading frame beginning at the first base. Receptor amplification or capture employed multiplex PCR. Sequenced on an Illumina MiSeq. Every sorted gammadelta T cell sample had both its TCR gamma (TRG) and TCR delta (TRD) chains sequenced. From the authors' description of their analysis: The repertoire analyses drew on clonotype tree plots, the accumulated frequency of the top 20 clonotypes, and diversity index (DI) and D75 metrics. TCRdb reprocessed the public reads with the caller CATT; rows with the same DNA were merged afterwards. TCRdb, not the authors, supplied the V and J calls. The table for this sample lists 85,000 to 95,000 delta-chain clones; almost 1.5% of them were counted only once. The ten top clones hold around 8.3% of the sample.

For bulk TCR repertoire analysis, Vgamma9/Vdelta2+ and Vdelta2-negative gammadelta T cell populations were flow-sorted out of peripheral blood mononuclear cells. The chain joins TRDV1 to TRDJ1; 8 bases in the junction line up with TRDD2. The J gene was missing in TCRdb and was found by matching the end of the DNA to germline. The receptor comes from a pool of human donors (malaria-infected and uninfected, not separated). Material for sequencing was gamma-delta T cells from blood. The nucleotides read TGTGCTCTTGGGGAACTGGGCCTTCCTAAGCTACGACTGGGCGAGACCGACAAACTCATCTTT. Its coded protein is CALGELGLPKLRLGETDKLIF.